The sequence of this T cell receptor beta chain was determined in a study of blood T cell repertoires in COVID-19 (dated by TCRdb to the early 2020s). For context, the study as a whole: Samples from collaborators originated in the United States, Italy and Spain and spanned both the acute and convalescent phases of COVID-19. The prospective study material was composed of cDNA or gDNA derived from T cells, B-cell-depleted T cells, or PBMCs. Subjects who had been exposed to COVID-19, were actively infected with it, or had recovered from it provided the deeply sampled blood TCRbeta repertoires that made up the dataset. The repertoires were released in a freely available public database intended as a resource for research on the immune response to SARS-CoV-2. The samples were drawn from two sources: the first 160 participants of the ongoing ImmuneRACE study, and 1,000 to 1,500 subjects contributed by 6 global collaborators. The sample metadata nearly always contained a de-identified subject ID, COVID-19 status, age in years and sex. Where available, HLA class I and class II types were obtained from metadata supplied by the sample provider rather than from assay-based typing.

A word on this clone: Its antigen target is currently unknown. Base-call qualities are not available, and no considerably larger clone is one nucleotide away. The same CDR3 can be traced to other DNA sequences in this sample.

There are 16 amino acids in the CDR3, from cysteine to phenylalanine inclusive. Only the CDR3 part of the read is kept: 48 bases, read in frame from the first base. Trimming takes 4 bases from V and 1 base from J, and the germline ends sit 16 bases apart. Via the germline V gene, CDR1 is SGHRS and CDR2 YFSETQ. The collaborating institutions used their own protocols to collect whole blood in K2EDTA tubes. For TCRbeta analysis, collaborator samples were shipped as frozen whole blood, as isolated PBMCs, or as DNA extracted from either sample type. What the authors observed across the whole study: Clinical and demographic metadata were provided uncurated, with the amount varying by source and participant.

TCRbeta CDR3 regions were amplified from genomic DNA using the immunoSEQ Assay, a bias-controlled multiplex PCR. Turning to the authors' computational methods: The number of nucleated cells in each sample was estimated from the amplification of reference gene primers within the assay. Sequence reads were collapsed and filtered to measure the absolute abundance of every unique TCRbeta CDR3 rearrangement. For each sample, productive Simpson clonality was calculated as the square root of Simpson's diversity index over productive rearrangements. Not all clones reach the TCRdb copy of this immuneACCESS table, which keeps in-frame sequences only. Checked studies attribute under half of the gap to unresolved V genes and leave the rest unexplained. V and J calls and clone size are copied from that table; D and trimming were computed from the DNA. The sample includes hundreds of thousands of clones, with approximately 87% observed a single time. The ten largest clones represent roughly 8.6% of the sample.

The source material was peripheral blood. This clonotype was sampled from a human donor in a cohort sampled during active COVID-19. Recombination linked TRBV5-1 to TRBJ2-3; the best D guess is TRBD2, with 7 bases matching. The sequenced DNA is TGCGCCAGCAGCCCTTTGGGGGGGCTTGGCACAGATACGCAGTATTTT. It encodes CASSPLGGLGTDTQYF.